A single sample gave rise to the 6 T cell receptor beta chains below, sequenced in a study of a mutant IDH1 vaccine in newly diagnosed glioma. The time point: week 47, end of study. Every vaccination contained 300 ug of the mutant IDH1 20-mer peptide and was paired with topical imiquimod. No antigen is known for these receptors. Produced via immunoSEQ multiplex PCR; TCRdb's table is partial and in-frame only. In the table there are 58,000 or so clones, roughly four fifths of which are singletons. Source: PBMCs, taken from a glioma patient whose treatment included an IDH1 peptide vaccine. These receptors originate from a woman in her 50s with glioma.

V gene TRBV7-9 combines with J gene TRBJ1-6; D is ambiguous. CDR3 length: 16 residues. The ends were cut back, 5 bases at V and 6 bases at J, with 17 bases in the middle. Germline V CDR1 and CDR2: SEHNR, FQNEAQ (reference sequence). CDR3 sequence: CASSAPADPRNSPLHF. The CDR3, as DNA: TGTGCCAGCAGCGCTCCCGCGGATCCCCGTAATTCACCCCTCCACTTT.

The rearrangement joins TRBV5-6 to TRBJ1-1; 7 bases fit TRBD1. Trimming cost V 5 bases and J 4 bases; bases outside gene matches: 8. Per germline, CDR1 SGHDT and CDR2 YYEEEE. The CDR3 sequence is 14 residues long. The CDR3 sequence is CASRFRQGITEAFF. The CDR3 region has the DNA TGTGCCAGCAGATTTAGACAGGGTATCACTGAAGCTTTCTTT.

The chain is built from TRBV10-1 and TRBJ2-1; D gene unclear. Trimming removed 5 bases at V and 4 bases at J, with 6 bases between. There are 12 residues in the CDR3. Germline V lookup: CDR1 WNHNN, CDR2 SYGVQD (reference sequence). The CDR3 nucleotides are TGCGCCAGCAGTAGATTGTACAATGAGCAGTTCTTC. Its translation is CASSRLYNEQFF.

V is TRBV19 and J is TRBJ2-2; D gene uncertain. This CDR3 comprises 12 residues. Trimming cost V 1 base and J 4 bases, with 1 base left between them. Germline V gene sequence: CDR1 LNHDA, CDR2 SQIVND (reference sequence). In DNA form, the CDR3 reads TGTGCCAGTAGTATAGCCACCGGGGAGCTGTTTTTT. Amino acid sequence: CASSIATGELFF.

This sequence joins TRBV7-9 and TRBJ1-2; 9 bases fit TRBD1. CDR3 length: 13 residues. Trimming cost V 5 bases and J 13 bases; bases outside gene matches: 11. CDR1 and CDR2 (germline): SEHNR, FQNEAQ (reference sequence). The DNA for the CDR3 is TGTGCCAGCAGCAACCCGGGACAGGGTTCAAGCACCTTC. Protein product: CASSNPGQGSSTF.

The chain combines TRBV28 with TRBJ1-6; D unclear. Trimming stripped 5 bases from V and 7 bases from J, with 12 bases between. The CDR3 has 14 amino acids. The germline gives CDR1 MDHEN, CDR2 SYDVKM. The CDR3, as DNA: TGTGCCAGCAGTCTCCCCTTTATGAATTCACCCCTCCACTTT. This gives the protein CASSLPFMNSPLHF.